These 13 T cell receptor beta chains were all obtained from the same sample, sequenced in a study of blood T cell repertoires in COVID-19. The protocol was immunoSEQ multiplex PCR, while the TCRdb copy is restricted to in-frame clones and leaves out a portion. The table has 150,000 or so clones, about 80% seen once. The specimen sequenced was peripheral blood. Receptors were obtained from a woman older than 75 with acute or convalescent COVID-19.

This chain joins TRBV27 and TRBJ2-7, with unresolved D. This CDR3 is built from 15 residues. Germline values: CDR1 MNHEY, CDR2 SMNVEV (reference sequence). Trimming cost V 8 bases and J 5 bases, with 22 bases left between them. This chain's CDR3 is CASRFLPSQVHEQYF. The CDR3, as DNA: TGTGCCAGCCGATTTCTTCCATCCCAGGTACACGAGCAGTACTTC.

The chain combines TRBV24-1 with TRBJ2-1; TRBD2 is a possible D gene (7 bases). The V gene's germline CDR1 is KGHDR and CDR2 SFDVKD. The length of the CDR3 is 15 residues. Trimming removed 3 bases at V and 9 bases at J, with 17 bases between. The CDR3 loop reads CATSDPGQGRGEQFF. CDR3 DNA: TGTGCCACCAGTGATCCGGGGCAGGGGAGGGGTGAGCAGTTCTTC.

The chain recombines TRBV19 with TRBJ2-4; the match to TRBD2 covers 15 bases. J was trimmed by 7 bases and V by 5 bases; bases with no gene match: 9. Per the germline V gene, CDR1 is LNHDA and CDR2 is SQIVND (reference sequence). The CDR3 extends over 17 amino acids. The CDR3 is CASSSGLAGGPQNIQYF. CDR3 in DNA: TGTGCCAGTAGTTCCGGACTAGCGGGGGGGCCTCAGAACATTCAGTACTTC. Supplemented by reference TRBV19 and TRBJ2-4, the full variable domain reads DGGITQSPKYLFRKEGQNVTLSCEQNLNHDAMYWYRQDPGQGLRLIYYSQIVNDFQKGDIAEGYSVSREKKESFPLTVTSAQKNPTAFYLCASSSGLAGGPQNIQYFGAGTRLSVL.

The rearrangement uses TRBV18 and TRBJ2-1, with 7 bases aligning to TRBD1. The V gene's germline CDR1 is KGHSH and CDR2 LQKENI. Germline trimming cut 3 bases from V and 9 bases from J; bases unmatched to any gene: 8. The CDR3 length is 14 residues. This CDR3 reads CASSPAQGVGEQFF. CDR3 bases: TGTGCCAGCTCACCGGCCCAGGGGGTCGGTGAGCAGTTCTTC.

This clone was seen just once. The V gene is TRBV29-1, the J gene TRBJ1-2; 11 bases are shared with TRBD1. V shed 8 bases and J 7 bases; nucleotides not matched to a gene: 6. The CDR3 runs 12 residues. Germline V lookup: CDR1 SQVTM, CDR2 ANQGSEA. The CDR3 nucleotides read TGCAGCTTCGGACAGGGGGCCACTGGCTACACCTTC. It translates to CSFGQGATGYTF. Full variable domain (outside the CDR3, taken from reference TRBV29-1 and TRBJ1-2): SAVISQKPSRDICQRGTSLTIQCQVDSQVTMMFWYRQQPGQSLTLIATANQGSEATYESGFVIDKFPISRPNLTFSTLTVSNMSPEDSSIYLCSFGQGATGYTFGSGTRLTVV.

The V gene is TRBV10-2, the J gene TRBJ1-2; D may be TRBD1 (5 bases). The V and J ends lost 5 bases and 7 bases respectively, with 17 bases between them. Germline CDR1 is WSHSY and CDR2 is SAAADI. The CDR3 is 14 residues long. CDR3 sequence reads: CASSKTAIWGGYTF. In DNA, the CDR3 is TGCGCCAGCAGTAAGACAGCCATTTGGGGTGGCTACACCTTC.

V gene TRBV5-6 combines with J gene TRBJ1-1; 9 nucleotides agree with TRBD1. Germline-derived CDR1 and CDR2 are SGHDT and YYEEEE. Trimming took 2 bases from V and 4 from J; bases not matched to a gene: 6. CDR3 length: 15 residues. This CDR3 is CASSFAGQGGTEAFF. In DNA, the CDR3 is TGTGCCAGCAGCTTTGCGGGACAGGGAGGCACTGAAGCTTTCTTT.

This clone showed up just a few times. The chain joins TRBV7-9 to TRBJ1-5; TRBD1 aligns across 7 bases. After removal of 5 bases from V and 4 bases from J, the junction contained 5 bases not matched to a gene. The CDR3 totals 14 residues. Germline V CDR1 and CDR2: SEHNR, FQNEAQ (reference sequence). CDR3 region: CASSVGQMNQPQHF. In DNA, the CDR3 is TGTGCCAGCAGCGTGGGACAGATGAATCAGCCCCAGCATTTT.

The sample holds one count of this clone. This chain connects TRBV15 to TRBJ2-1, with TRBD1 as a possible D gene (6 bases). V dropped 2 bases and J dropped 2 bases, with 13 bases sitting between them. CDR3 size: 16 residues. In germline, CDR1 is LNHNV, CDR2 YYDKDF (reference sequence). CDR3 residues: CATSRTDSFTYNEQFF. In DNA, the CDR3 is TGTGCCACCAGCAGAACGGACAGCTTTACCTACAATGAGCAGTTCTTC.

V and J are TRBV13 and TRBJ1-5; the match to TRBD1 covers 7 bases. CDR1 is PRHDT and CDR2 is FYEKMQ in the germline V gene (reference sequence). Trimming at V came to 3 bases and at J to 10 bases, leaving 9 bases not matched to a gene. This CDR3 region has 14 residues. CDR3 protein: CASSFRGRWGPQHF. DNA of the CDR3: TGTGCCAGCAGCTTTAGGGGGCGGTGGGGACCCCAGCATTTT.

Note on this clone: Compared with germline, one end of the junction differs, possibly owing to a read error. The chain couples TRBV2 to TRBJ1-3, with D hard to call. This CDR3 is 13 amino acids long. Germline CDR1 is SNHLY and CDR2 is FYNNEI. The CDR3 DNA reads as TGTGCCAGCAGTGAGACCGGTCCACGTCGGGTCGCTTTT. Translating gives CASSETGPRRVAF.

The chain uses TRBV5-1 and TRBJ2-3, with TRBD2 matching over 10 bases. J gave up 6 bases and V 7 bases, and 11 bases lay outside the gene matches. This CDR3 is built from 15 residues. The germline gives CDR1 SGHRS, CDR2 YFSETQ. The CDR3 DNA follows: TGCGCCAGCTCAAGCGGGGGGGGCACAATGGATACGCAGTATTTT. Encoded protein: CASSSGGGTMDTQYF.

V and J are TRBV3-1 (or the pseudogene TRBV3-2) and TRBJ2-2; D ambiguous. CDR3 length equals 16 residues. From germline, CDR1 is LGHDT and CDR2 YNNKEL (reference sequence). The V and J ends lost 1 base and 3 bases respectively, with 12 bases between them. The CDR3 is CASSQAPSEYTGELFF. CDR3 DNA: TGTGCCAGCAGCCAAGCCCCTTCTGAGTACACCGGGGAGCTGTTTTTT.